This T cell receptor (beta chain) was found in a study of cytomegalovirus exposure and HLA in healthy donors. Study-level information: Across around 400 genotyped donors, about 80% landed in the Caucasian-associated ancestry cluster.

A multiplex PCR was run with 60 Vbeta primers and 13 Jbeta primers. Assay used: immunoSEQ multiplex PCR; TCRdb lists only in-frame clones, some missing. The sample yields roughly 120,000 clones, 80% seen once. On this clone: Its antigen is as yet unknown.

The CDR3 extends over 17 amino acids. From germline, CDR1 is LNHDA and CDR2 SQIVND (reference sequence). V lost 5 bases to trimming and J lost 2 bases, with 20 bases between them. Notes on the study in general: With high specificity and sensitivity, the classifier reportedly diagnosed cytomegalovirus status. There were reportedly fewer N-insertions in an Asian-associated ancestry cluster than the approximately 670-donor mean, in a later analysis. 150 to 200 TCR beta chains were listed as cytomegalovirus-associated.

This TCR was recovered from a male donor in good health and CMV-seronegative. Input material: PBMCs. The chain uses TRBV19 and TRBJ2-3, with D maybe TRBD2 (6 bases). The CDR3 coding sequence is TGTGCCAGTAGTCGGGGGTTTTGGAGGGACCCCACAGATACGCAGTATTTT. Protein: CASSRGFWRDPTDTQYF.